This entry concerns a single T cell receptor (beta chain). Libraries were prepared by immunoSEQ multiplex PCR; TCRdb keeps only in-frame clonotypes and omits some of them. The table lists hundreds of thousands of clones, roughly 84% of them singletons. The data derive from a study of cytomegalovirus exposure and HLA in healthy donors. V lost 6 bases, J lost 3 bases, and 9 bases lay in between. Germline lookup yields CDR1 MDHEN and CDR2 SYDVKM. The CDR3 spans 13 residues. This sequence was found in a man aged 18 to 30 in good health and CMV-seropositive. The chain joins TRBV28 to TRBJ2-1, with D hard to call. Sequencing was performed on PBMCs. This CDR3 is CASRSAGYNEQFF. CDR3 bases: TGTGCCAGCAGGTCTGCTGGCTACAATGAGCAGTTCTTC. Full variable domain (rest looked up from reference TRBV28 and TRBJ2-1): DVKVTQSSRYLVKRTGEKVFLECVQDMDHENMFWYRQDPGLGLRLIYFSYDVKMKEKGDIPEGYSVSREKKERFSLILESASTNQTSMYLCASRSAGYNEQFFGPGTRLTVL.